These 30 T cell receptor beta chains originate from one sample sequenced in a study of T-cell reconstitution after alpha-beta-depleted transplantation in children. Unique molecular identifiers were incorporated into the prepared TCRbeta library. MiXCR, applied by TCRdb to the PCR reads, yields one record per CDR3 protein. Of over 300,000 distinct CDR3 sequences in the sample, about 9.3% are singletons; the top ten hold around 2.5%. The material sequenced was PBMCs from the stem cell graft donor, taken from the stem cell graft. These TCRs come from a human donor who donated a stem cell graft to a child with acute lymphoblastic leukemia.

V and J are TRBV7-8 and TRBJ2-7; D could derive from TRBD1 or TRBD2 (5 bases each). Per germline, CDR1 SGHVS and CDR2 FQNEAQ. There are 15 residues in the CDR3. Trimming removed 5 bases from V and 3 bases from J, with 17 bases in between. The CDR3 region is CASSRRGANFYEQYF. CDR3 bases: TGTGCCAGCAGCCGTCGAGGGGCCAATTTCTACGAGCAGTACTTC.

For the CDR3, the DNA is TGTGCCAGCAGCTTAGGGCAGGGGGCGCAGGAGCAGTACTTC. Its protein is CASSLGQGAQEQYF. This chain connects TRBV7-9 to TRBJ2-7, with 8 bases lining up with TRBD1. The CDR3 sequence is 14 residues long. The junction had 6 bases not matched to a gene; V was cut back by 1 base and J by 7 bases. The germline V gene encodes CDR1 SEHNR and CDR2 FQNEAQ (reference sequence).

The DNA for the CDR3 is TGTGCCAGCAGTCTCCCGGGCGGGAGGGCCAAGTATTTT. Amino acids: CASSLPGGRAKYF. V and J are TRBV6-1 and TRBJ2-3; 9 bases are a match to TRBD2. Germline values: CDR1 MNHNS, CDR2 SASEGT. V was pared by 5 bases and J by 13 bases, with 10 bases of the junction left unmatched. The CDR3 is 13 residues long.

V is TRBV7-6 and J is TRBJ1-5; TRBD1 might be the D (5 bases). Per the germline V gene, CDR1 is SGHVS and CDR2 is FNYEAQ. The CDR3 loop spans 13 amino acids. V gave up 5 bases and J gave up 4 bases, with 9 bases separating them. The CDR3 region is CASSRQTNQPQHF. The CDR3 DNA follows: TGTGCCAGCAGCAGACAGACTAATCAGCCCCAGCATTTT.

This clonotype appeared many times. The J gene is TRBJ2-7, the V gene TRBV9; TRBD2 matches at 9 bases. CDR3 length equals 14 residues. Germline V gives CDR1 SGDLS, CDR2 YYNGEE. V shed 4 bases and J 6 bases; nucleotides not matched to a gene: 8. The CDR3 nucleotides read TGTGCCAGCAGCCTGGGACTAGCCCTTGGCGAGCAGTACTTC. It is translated as CASSLGLALGEQYF.

This clonotype was recorded many times. The rearrangement links TRBV27 to TRBJ1-6; 10 bases line up with TRBD1. From germline, CDR1 is MNHEY and CDR2 SMNVEV (reference sequence). The ends lost 6 bases at V and 8 bases at J; junction bases unmatched: 10. The CDR3 has 16 residues. The CDR3, as DNA: TGTGCCAGCAGCCTCAGATCGACAGGGGGCTATTCACCCCTCCACTTT. Protein: CASSLRSTGGYSPLHF.

The chain links TRBV4-2 to TRBJ2-1, with 11 bases identical to TRBD1. Trimming at V came to 1 base and at J to 6 bases, leaving 5 bases not matched to a gene. Germline V gene sequence: CDR1 LGHNA, CDR2 YNFKEQ. The CDR3 is made up of 16 amino acids. CDR3 sequence (DNA): TGTGCCAGCAGCCAAGCTCCCGGGACAGGGGGCAATGAGCAGTTCTTC. Translation: CASSQAPGTGGNEQFF.

There are a few counts of this clonotype. The chain couples TRBV10-3 to TRBJ2-7; 7 positions agree with TRBD1. In germline, CDR1 is ENHRY, CDR2 SYGVKD. The CDR3 has 14 residues. Unmatched junction bases numbered 6, after V lost 6 bases and J lost 1 base. The CDR3: CAISEDRTSYEQYF. The CDR3 DNA reads TGTGCCATCAGCGAGGACAGGACTTCCTACGAGCAGTACTTC.

V and J are TRBV5-1 and TRBJ2-5; 7 bases align to TRBD1. Germline loops: CDR1 SGHRS, CDR2 YFSETQ. This CDR3 region has 16 residues. V was clipped by 1 base and J by 1 base; unmatched bases: 7. CDR3 loop: CASSLPTGRTQETQYF. The CDR3 DNA reads TGCGCCAGCAGCTTGCCGACAGGGCGAACCCAAGAGACCCAGTACTTC. Drawing the rest from reference TRBV5-1 and TRBJ2-5, the complete variable domain is KAGVTQTPRYLIKTRGQQVTLSCSPISGHRSVSWYQQTPGQGLQFLFEYFSETQRNKGNFPGRFSGRQFSNSRSEMNVSTLELGDSALYLCASSLPTGRTQETQYFGPGTRLLVL.

There are a few counts of this clonotype. This chain uses TRBV3-1 with TRBJ1-2, with a possible D match to TRBD1 (5 bases). Trimming stripped 4 bases from V and 1 base from J, with 13 bases between. CDR1 is LGHDT and CDR2 is YNNKEL in the germline V gene (reference sequence). The CDR3 extends over 15 amino acids. CDR3 DNA: TGTGCCAGCAGCCGGCCGGGACCTTTTAACTATGGCTACACCTTC. It specifies CASSRPGPFNYGYTF.

The chain uses TRBV5-5 and TRBJ1-5; D is perhaps TRBD1 (5 bases). Germline V gene data show CDR1 as SGHKS and CDR2 as YYEKEE (reference sequence). V shed 4 bases and J shed 4 bases, with 15 bases lying between them. The length of the CDR3 is 15 residues. CDR3 sequence (DNA): TGTGCCAGCAGCAAAGGGGACTATGAGAATCAGCCCCAGCATTTT. Residues: CASSKGDYENQPQHF.

This clonotype was counted at least ten times. The chain joins TRBV28 to TRBJ1-6, with D maybe TRBD1 (6 bases). Deletions cut 6 bases from V and 8 bases from J, with 14 bases between. Germline V lookup: CDR1 MDHEN, CDR2 SYDVKM. This CDR3 is built from 14 residues. The CDR3 DNA reads TGTGCCAGCAGCCTACAGGGATGGGATTCACCCCTCCACTTT. Translated: CASSLQGWDSPLHF. Combining the CDR3 with reference TRBV28 and TRBJ1-6 gives the whole variable domain DVKVTQSSRYLVKRTGEKVFLECVQDMDHENMFWYRQDPGLGLRLIYFSYDVKMKEKGDIPEGYSVSREKKERFSLILESASTNQTSMYLCASSLQGWDSPLHFGNGTRLTVT.

This clonotype was seen only a few times. The chain joins TRBV29-1 to TRBJ2-1; no reliable D call. The CDR3 is 11 amino acids. The germline CDR1 and CDR2 sequences are SQVTM and ANQGSEA. The ends were cut back, 8 bases at V and 6 bases at J, with 11 bases in the middle. The CDR3 sequence: CSPRWSNEQFF. CDR3 sequence (DNA): TGCAGCCCTAGGTGGTCCAATGAGCAGTTCTTC.

CDR3 in DNA: TGTGCCAGCAGCACCAGAGACAGAGGGGAAGCTTTCTTT. Its translation: CASSTRDRGEAFF. The gene calls are TRBV11-3 and TRBJ1-1, with D possibly matching TRBD1 (5 bases). The V gene lost 5 bases and the J gene lost 8 bases, with 15 bases spanning the gap. Germline-derived CDR1 and CDR2 are SGHNT and YENEEA. The CDR3 spans 13 residues.

On this clonotype itself: The germline gene is not matched at one end of the junction; a read error may be the cause. The J gene is TRBJ2-2, the V gene TRBV9; D may be TRBD1 (7 bases). Germline CDR1 and CDR2: SGDLS and YYNGEE. CDR3 length: 14 amino acids. CDR3 DNA: TGTGCCAACAGCGTAGGCGGGACAGCCGGGGAGCTGTTTTTT. The encoded protein is CANSVGGTAGELFF.

V is TRBV28 and J is TRBJ2-5, with a possible D match to TRBD2 (5 bases). The CDR3 is 13 amino acids. Germline CDR1 MDHEN, CDR2 SYDVKM. V was trimmed by 3 bases and J by 3 bases, leaving 8 bases between them. Here the CDR3 DNA reads TGTGCCAGCAGTTTGTCGGGGAAAGAGACCCAGTACTTC. Its protein product is CASSLSGKETQYF.

Worth noting for this clonotype: A much larger clone differs by one base, so this may be a read error. The gene calls are TRBV14 and TRBJ2-5; unclear D gene. The V end lost 1 base, the J end lost 1 base, and 7 bases lay between the germline ends. Germline loops: CDR1 SGHDN, CDR2 FVKESK. CDR3 size: 14 residues. The CDR3 nucleotides read TGTGCCAGCAGCCAAGGACGGCTCCAAGAGACCCAGTACTTC. Translated, it gives CASSQGRLQETQYF.

The chain has TRBV6-2 or TRBV6-3 and TRBJ2-7; D call uncertain. V was shortened by 0 bases and J by 2 bases, with 2 bases between the two germline ends. The CDR3 extends over 12 amino acids. In germline, CDR1 is MNHEY, CDR2 SVGEGT. The CDR3 sequence: CASSYSPYEQYF. The CDR3 DNA follows: TGTGCCAGCAGTTACTCTCCCTACGAGCAGTACTTC.

The J gene is TRBJ2-6, the V gene TRBV12-3 or TRBV12-4, with D possibly being TRBD1 (5 bases). Trimming pared 8 bases from V and 1 base from J, leaving 21 bases between. The CDR3 is 18 residues long. The CDR3 loop is CASHLPQGESSGANVLTF. The CDR3 region has the DNA TGTGCCAGCCACCTTCCTCAGGGCGAGTCTTCTGGGGCCAACGTCCTGACTTTC.

The sample holds many counts of this clonotype. This chain joins TRBV12-3 or TRBV12-4 and TRBJ2-1, with D hard to call. The length of the CDR3 is 11 residues. Between the trimmed V and J ends, which lost 7 bases and 2 bases, there was a span of 3 bases. As DNA, the CDR3 is TGTGCCAGCACCCCCTACAATGAGCAGTTCTTC. Translation: CASTPYNEQFF.

This clonotype showed up just a few times. The chain uses TRBV6-1 and TRBJ1-5; D is undetermined. With 4 bases removed from V and 5 bases from J, the gap between germline ends came to 12 bases. This CDR3 has 14 residues. Germline V lookup: CDR1 MNHNS, CDR2 SASEGT. The CDR3 spells CASSVGFGDQPQHF. CDR3 bases: TGTGCCAGCAGTGTTGGGTTTGGTGATCAGCCCCAGCATTTT.

V is TRBV12-3 or TRBV12-4 and J is TRBJ2-3; 10 bases align to TRBD2. J gave up 1 base and V 3 bases, and 16 bases lay outside the gene matches. The CDR3 is 20 residues long. The CDR3, as DNA: TGTGCCAGCAGTTTCGTGGTACGGCTAGCGGGAGTCCTTGGCACAGATACGCAGTATTTT. This encodes CASSFVVRLAGVLGTDTQYF.

The chain joins TRBV7-9 to TRBJ2-4; D gene unclear. The CDR3 is made up of 15 amino acids. The V end lost 3 bases, the J end lost 2 bases, and 11 bases lay between the germline ends. Germline CDR1 SEHNR, CDR2 FQNEAQ (reference sequence). CDR3 sequence: CASSLDLGSKNIQYF. CDR3 DNA sequence: TGTGCCAGCAGCTTGGATTTAGGGTCCAAAAACATTCAGTACTTC.

This clonotype was seen a handful of times. The chain uses TRBV6-1 and TRBJ2-7; tentative D call: TRBD2 (5 bases). The V end was cut by 7 bases, the J end by 0 bases, with 16 bases between. The CDR3 extends over 15 amino acids. CDR1 and CDR2 (germline): MNHNS, SASEGT. CDR3 residues: CASTNGLRSSYEQYF. The CDR3 DNA sequence: TGTGCCAGCACCAACGGACTCCGGAGCTCCTACGAGCAGTACTTC.

This rearrangement joins TRBV7-2 to TRBJ2-4; D may be TRBD1 (7 bases). This CDR3 has 15 amino acids. Germline CDR1 SGHTA, CDR2 FQGNSA. V dropped 2 bases and J dropped 13 bases, with 21 bases sitting between them. The CDR3 DNA follows: TGTGCCAGCAGCTTAAGTGGGCTAGCGCGAGGGGGCCAGTACTTC. Encoded protein: CASSLSGLARGGQYF.

The chain couples TRBV5-1 to TRBJ1-2; D is possibly TRBD1 (5 bases). The germline V gene encodes CDR1 SGHRS and CDR2 YFSETQ. The CDR3 consists of 15 residues. V was clipped by 4 bases and J by 6 bases, with 19 bases between them. CDR3 nucleotides: TGCGCCAGCAGCCGAGCAGGGTCTGATCAGAATGGCTACACCTTC. Translating it yields CASSRAGSDQNGYTF.

This clonotype showed up just once. V is TRBV19 and J is TRBJ1-1; unclear D gene. Deletions cut 6 bases from V and 6 bases from J, with 11 bases between. CDR1 and CDR2 from the germline V gene are LNHDA and SQIVND (reference sequence). The CDR3 consists of 12 residues. The CDR3 region is CASSITGAEAFF. CDR3 coding DNA: TGTGCCAGTAGCATAACGGGCGCTGAAGCTTTCTTT.

The rearrangement uses TRBV24-1 and TRBJ2-7, with 9 bases matching TRBD2. Germline-derived CDR1 and CDR2 are KGHDR and SFDVKD. V gave up 2 bases and J gave up 4 bases; unmatched junction bases: 5. The CDR3 runs 15 residues. CDR3 DNA sequence: TGTGCCACCAGTGATTCGGCTAGCGGGATGTACGAGCAGTACTTC. Protein sequence: CATSDSASGMYEQYF.

V and J are TRBV24-1 and TRBJ2-2; no definite D call. This CDR3 comprises 14 residues. With 4 bases removed from V and 1 base from J, the gap between germline ends came to 6 bases. CDR1 and CDR2 from the germline V gene are KGHDR and SFDVKD. The CDR3 DNA reads TGTGCCACCAGTGACGCTGGGAACACCGGGGAGCTGTTTTTT. Amino acid sequence: CATSDAGNTGELFF.

This clonotype came up a few times. The chain employs TRBV5-1 and TRBJ1-4, with TRBD1 matching over 9 bases. J gave up 6 bases and V 2 bases, and 5 bases lay outside the gene matches. Germline CDR1 reads SGHRS; CDR2 reads YFSETQ. There are 15 residues in the CDR3. This CDR3 is CASSFGGTGYEKLFF. CDR3 nucleotide sequence: TGCGCCAGCAGCTTCGGAGGGACAGGGTATGAAAAACTGTTTTTT.